The clone carrying this TCR beta chain was seen only a few times. The data were obtained in a study of T-cell reconstitution after alpha-beta-depleted transplantation in children. The authors prepared the TCRbeta library with unique molecular identifiers. TCRdb used MiXCR to reprocess the PCR reads, holding one entry per CDR3 protein. The table lists approximately 82,000 distinct CDR3 sequences, around 18% of them singletons. The length of the CDR3 is 14 residues. The V and J ends lost 6 bases and 2 bases respectively, with 13 bases between them. Germline CDR1 reads SGHRS; CDR2 reads YFSETQ. V and J are TRBV5-1 and TRBJ2-3; D ambiguous. The TCR comes from a male patient between 2 and 10 years old who had a stem cell transplant for acute lymphoblastic leukemia, so the T cells may come from the graft donor. The specimen comprised PBMCs, mostly from graft donor cells, sampled 360 days after TCRalphabeta/CD19-depleted stem cell transplant. CDR3 coding DNA: TGCGCCAGCACCATGAATCCTTACACAGATACGCAGTATTTT. It yields the protein CASTMNPYTDTQYF. Drawing the rest from reference TRBV5-1 and TRBJ2-3, the complete variable domain is KAGVTQTPRYLIKTRGQQVTLSCSPISGHRSVSWYQQTPGQGLQFLFEYFSETQRNKGNFPGRFSGRQFSNSRSEMNVSTLELGDSALYLCASTMNPYTDTQYFGPGTRLTVL.